A single sample is the source of the 32 T cell receptor beta chains below, sequenced in a study of T cells in localized non-small cell lung cancer. Method: immunoSEQ multiplex PCR; TCRdb's copy keeps in-frame clones and lacks some. Among about 33,000 clones listed, around four fifths were seen once. The specimen was peripheral blood, collected before any cancer treatment. The receptors originated from a male donor aged 60 or over with stage III squamous cell lung carcinoma.

This clone was recorded only once. Other nucleotide sequences in the sample specify the same CDR3. V and J are TRBV7-2 and TRBJ2-1, with 9 nucleotides matching TRBD1. With 5 bases clipped from V and 4 bases from J, the junction kept 3 bases outside the gene matches. Germline V gives CDR1 SGHTA, CDR2 FQGNSA. The CDR3 extends over 14 amino acids. CDR3 DNA sequence: TGTGCCAGCAGCCCTGGACAGGGGTACAATGAGCAGTTCTTC. It is translated as CASSPGQGYNEQFF.

Regarding this clone: One end of the junction fails to match germline, which may point to a read error. Other DNA sequences from this sample encode an identical CDR3 as well. The chain employs TRBV18 and TRBJ2-1; D tentatively reads TRBD1 or TRBD2 (5 bases each). Germline V gene sequence: CDR1 KGHSH, CDR2 LQKENI. This CDR3 is built from 15 residues. CDR3 amino acids: CASSPKRQGSNEQFF. The CDR3 DNA reads TGCGCCAGCTCACCAAAGCGGCAGGGCAGCAATGAGCAGTTCTTC.

The V and J genes are TRBV19 and TRBJ2-3; 8 bases match TRBD2. V lost 5 bases to trimming and J lost 6 bases; unmatched junction nucleotides: 16. The CDR3 loop spans 17 amino acids. Germline V gene sequence: CDR1 LNHDA, CDR2 SQIVND (reference sequence). CDR3 protein: CASSEYASGTSIDTQYF. The CDR3 DNA reads TGTGCCAGTAGTGAGTACGCCTCGGGGACTAGTATTGATACGCAGTATTTT.

The chain has TRBV6-6 and TRBJ2-5; D could derive from TRBD1 or TRBD2 (6 bases each). The CDR3 contains 13 residues. CDR1 is MNHNY, CDR2 SVGAGI, per germline (reference sequence). Trimming took off 5 bases at V and 4 bases at J, with 11 bases between the two ends. The CDR3 is CASSRGEAETQYF. The CDR3, as DNA: TGTGCCAGCAGTAGGGGGGAGGCAGAGACCCAGTACTTC.

The V gene is TRBV9, the J gene TRBJ1-1; possibly TRBD1 for D (6 bases). Per germline, CDR1 SGDLS and CDR2 YYNGEE. V dropped 5 bases and J dropped 4 bases, with 15 bases sitting between them. The CDR3 is made up of 14 amino acids. CDR3 region: CASRQGGGSTEAFF. The CDR3 DNA is TGTGCCAGCAGACAGGGTGGAGGTAGCACTGAAGCTTTCTTT.

The sample holds one count of this clone. The chain is built from TRBV30 and TRBJ2-5, with 7 bases matching TRBD2. The length of the CDR3 is 16 residues. After removal of 0 bases from V and 1 base from J, the junction contained 8 bases not matched to a gene. The germline V gene has CDR1 GTSNPN and CDR2 SVGIG (reference sequence). CDR3 DNA sequence: TGTGCCTGGAGTGTAGGGTGGCTAGCGGCCCAAGAGACCCAGTACTTC. Translation gives CAWSVGWLAAQETQYF.

V is TRBV11-2 and J is TRBJ2-5; TRBD2 matches at 7 bases. CDR1 SGHAT and CDR2 FQNNGV come from the germline V gene. The trim removed 2 bases at V and 7 bases at J, leaving 10 bases unmatched. The CDR3 is 15 amino acids. CDR3 DNA sequence: TGTGCCAGCAGCTTAATGACGAGTGGGGAGGGGACCCAGTACTTC. Translating it yields CASSLMTSGEGTQYF.

As to this clone: Additional DNA sequences in this sample encode the identical CDR3. Here the CDR3 reads CASSSGSIYGYTF. DNA for the CDR3: TGTGCCAGCAGCTCCGGGTCGATCTATGGCTACACCTTC. The chain has TRBV6-5 and TRBJ1-2; the D is unclear. CDR3 length: 13 residues. Germline V gives CDR1 MNHEY, CDR2 SVGAGI. V was clipped by 6 bases and J by 4 bases, with 12 bases between them.

The chain couples TRBV6-5 to TRBJ2-3; D is possibly TRBD1 or TRBD2 (5 bases each). From germline, CDR1 is MNHEY and CDR2 SVGAGI. This CDR3 is built from 13 residues. V lost 4 bases to trimming and J lost 6 bases, with 11 bases between them. The CDR3 protein is CASSLGTGDTQYF. CDR3 DNA sequence: TGTGCCAGCAGTTTGGGGACGGGGGATACGCAGTATTTT.

V usage is TRBV5-5 and J usage is TRBJ2-7, with D perhaps matching TRBD1 or TRBD2 (5 bases each). Trimming pared 1 base from V and 8 bases from J, leaving 10 bases between. The CDR3 is 12 residues long. Germline assignment: CDR1 SGHKS and CDR2 YYEKEE (reference sequence). The CDR3 DNA reads TGTGCCAGCAGCTTGTCGCCGGGACAGCAGTACTTC. Its translation: CASSLSPGQQYF.

This chain links TRBV5-4 with TRBJ2-2, with D perhaps matching TRBD1 or TRBD2 (6 bases each). There are 16 residues in the CDR3. Germline-derived CDR1 and CDR2 are SGHNT and YYREEE (reference sequence). Deletions cut 0 bases from V and 3 bases from J, with 12 bases between. CDR3 in DNA: TGTGCCAGCAGCTTGGTTTCGGGGGCGGACACCGGGGAGCTGTTTTTT. It encodes CASSLVSGADTGELFF. Supplemented by reference TRBV5-4 and TRBJ2-2, the full variable domain reads ETGVTQSPTHLIKTRGQQVTLRCSSQSGHNTVSWYQQALGQGPQFIFQYYREEENGRGNFPPRFSGLQFPNYSSELNVNALELDDSALYLCASSLVSGADTGELFFGEGSRLTVL.

This clone was seen a handful of times. This chain links TRBV9 with TRBJ1-5; D is perhaps TRBD1 (5 bases). Germline V lookup: CDR1 SGDLS, CDR2 YYNGEE. The CDR3 consists of 15 residues. The germline V and J ends were trimmed by 0 bases and 2 bases, with 9 bases remaining between them. CDR3 protein: CASSVGGDRNQPQHF. The CDR3 DNA sequence: TGTGCCAGCAGCGTAGGAGGGGATCGCAATCAGCCCCAGCATTTT.

This clone was seen only a few times. CDR3: CASRGSGSTTSKLFF. CDR3 DNA: TGTGCCAGTAGGGGTTCGGGATCCACGACCTCGAAACTGTTTTTT. The chain recombines TRBV19 with TRBJ1-4; D ambiguous. Germline loops: CDR1 LNHDA, CDR2 SQIVND (reference sequence). V dropped 6 bases and J dropped 11 bases, with 22 bases sitting between them. This CDR3 has 15 amino acids.

Sample share makes this clone medium-sized (0.01 to 0.1%). The chain employs TRBV19 and TRBJ1-6, with a possible D match to TRBD1 (5 bases). CDR1 and CDR2 from the germline V gene are LNHDA and SQIVND (reference sequence). V was pared by 4 bases and J by 10 bases, with 20 bases between. This CDR3 is built from 16 residues. Here the CDR3 DNA reads TGTGCCAGTAGTAATGGGGCCCGGGGCGTTCGATCACCCCTCCACTTT. As protein: CASSNGARGVRSPLHF. The complete variable domain, with remaining parts taken from reference TRBV19 and TRBJ1-6, reads DGGITQSPKYLFRKEGQNVTLSCEQNLNHDAMYWYRQDPGQGLRLIYYSQIVNDFQKGDIAEGYSVSREKKESFPLTVTSAQKNPTAFYLCASSNGARGVRSPLHFGNGTRLTVT.

V and J are TRBV11-3 and TRBJ2-2; 7 positions match TRBD1. V shed 5 bases and J 4 bases; nucleotides not matched to a gene: 7. Germline V gene data show CDR1 as SGHNT and CDR2 as YENEEA. The CDR3 sequence is 15 residues long. CDR3 coding DNA: TGTGCCAGCAGCCCGGGACAGATTCCCACCGGGGAGCTGTTTTTT. It specifies CASSPGQIPTGELFF.

The chain joins TRBV28 to TRBJ2-5; perhaps TRBD1 as D (5 bases). Germline-derived CDR1 and CDR2 are MDHEN and SYDVKM. V was cut by 5 bases and J by 3 bases, with 10 bases left in between. The CDR3 sequence is 13 residues long. CDR3 loop: CASSTTAKETQYF. CDR3 DNA: TGTGCCAGCAGTACGACAGCAAAAGAGACCCAGTACTTC.

This clone occurred a few times. The chain is built from TRBV9 and TRBJ2-1; 12 positions match TRBD2. This CDR3 spans 15 amino acids. The J segment lost 9 bases and the V segment lost 0 bases, leaving 4 bases of the junction unmatched. Germline V gene lookup returns CDR1 SGDLS and CDR2 YYNGEE. The CDR3 here is CASSVGLAGEGEQFF. Written as DNA, the CDR3 is TGTGCCAGCAGCGTAGGACTAGCGGGAGAAGGTGAGCAGTTCTTC.

This clone was found a few times. V usage is TRBV7-9 and J usage is TRBJ2-1; D not resolved. V lost 1 base and J 0 bases, leaving 4 bases between the germline ends. In germline, CDR1 is SEHNR, CDR2 FQNEAQ (reference sequence). The CDR3 contains 14 residues. The CDR3 is CASSLVSSYNEQFF. The CDR3 nucleotides read TGTGCCAGCAGCTTAGTCTCCTCCTACAATGAGCAGTTCTTC.

The count of this clone is one. The chain uses TRBV28 and TRBJ1-5; D possibly corresponds to TRBD1 (5 bases). This CDR3 contains 14 residues. The germline V gene has CDR1 MDHEN and CDR2 SYDVKM. Trimming shortened V by 9 bases and J by 0 bases, and 12 bases separated the two germline ends. CDR3: CASTTGPSNQPQHF. The CDR3 DNA reads TGTGCCAGTACAACAGGACCTAGCAATCAGCCCCAGCATTTT.

This chain links TRBV4-2 with TRBJ1-2; a weak D match, TRBD1 (6 bases). The germline V gene encodes CDR1 LGHNA and CDR2 YNFKEQ. The CDR3 extends over 13 amino acids. V was shortened by 0 bases and J by 12 bases, with 14 bases between the two germline ends. The DNA of the CDR3 is TGTGCCAGCAGCCAAGATCAGGGGTGGGGGGACACCTTC. It translates to CASSQDQGWGDTF.

The genes are TRBV13 and TRBJ1-2; D not resolved. Between the trimmed V and J ends, which lost 5 bases and 5 bases, there was a span of 6 bases. This CDR3 is built from 11 residues. Germline CDR1 and CDR2: PRHDT and FYEKMQ (reference sequence). Here the CDR3 DNA reads TGTGCCAGCAGCGTGAGATATGGCTACACCTTC. It yields the protein CASSVRYGYTF.

The chain recombines TRBV2 with TRBJ2-3; D ambiguous. V was pared by 8 bases and J by 5 bases, with 14 bases between. Germline V gives CDR1 SNHLY, CDR2 FYNNEI. This CDR3 contains 13 residues. The CDR3 loop reads CASGDSEQDTQYF. The CDR3 DNA reads TGTGCCAGCGGCGACTCCGAGCAAGATACGCAGTATTTT.

The chain couples TRBV28 to TRBJ1-2, with TRBD1 matching over 7 bases. The germline V gene encodes CDR1 MDHEN and CDR2 SYDVKM. J lost 5 bases, V lost 5 bases, and 5 bases had no gene match. This CDR3 has 13 amino acids. CDR3 DNA sequence: TGTGCCAGCAGTCTATTGACAGGGTATGGCTACACCTTC. Residues: CASSLLTGYGYTF.

The chain joins TRBV7-2 to TRBJ1-5; D possibly corresponds to TRBD1 (6 bases). From germline, CDR1 is SGHTA and CDR2 FQGNSA. Trimming took off 1 base at V and 1 base at J, with 14 bases between the two ends. The CDR3 runs 17 residues. The CDR3 DNA follows: TGTGCCAGCAGCTTAGAAACGGGGGGGCTAAGCAATCAGCCCCAGCATTTT. Protein sequence: CASSLETGGLSNQPQHF.

The gene calls are TRBV7-2 and TRBJ2-3; TRBD2 agrees at 7 bases. This CDR3 has 15 amino acids. Trimming took 2 bases from V and 0 from J; bases not matched to a gene: 2. Germline assignment: CDR1 SGHTA and CDR2 FQGNSA. CDR3 DNA: TGTGCCAGCAGCTTACTAGCGGATAGCACAGATACGCAGTATTTT. It yields the protein CASSLLADSTDTQYF.

The chain recombines TRBV28 with TRBJ2-6, with D perhaps TRBD1 (7 bases). The CDR3 loop spans 15 amino acids. Germline assignment: CDR1 MDHEN and CDR2 SYDVKM. The ends were cut back, 5 bases at V and 3 bases at J, with 11 bases in the middle. The CDR3 sequence: CASSGGGVGANVLTF. The CDR3 DNA reads as TGTGCCAGCAGTGGAGGGGGCGTTGGGGCCAACGTCCTGACTTTC.

This clone was recorded a few times. The CDR3 spells CASSLGRLRGSSGNTIYF. The CDR3 DNA is TGTGCCAGCAGCTTGGGTCGGCTCCGGGGCAGCTCTGGAAACACCATATATTTT. The rearrangement links TRBV7-8 to TRBJ1-3; tentatively, D is TRBD1 (5 bases). The CDR3 loop spans 18 amino acids. Germline V gene sequence: CDR1 SGHVS, CDR2 FQNEAQ. V was cut by 3 bases and J by 0 bases, with 18 bases left in between.

This chain links TRBV6-1 with TRBJ2-6, with D hard to call. The CDR3 contains 15 residues. Germline V gene data show CDR1 as MNHNS and CDR2 as SASEGT. The V end was cut by 4 bases, the J end by 0 bases, with 7 bases between. As DNA, the CDR3 is TGTGCCAGCAGTGGGGAAAGCTCTGGGGCCAACGTCCTGACTTTC. Its protein product is CASSGESSGANVLTF.

This clone was observed a single time. Likely a read error: the CDR3 ends without its conserved phenylalanine or tryptophan. The DNA is left out, because the CDR3 cannot be placed on it with certainty; the CDR3 is given as TCRdb lists it. The V call is TRBV10-1, the J call TRBJ2-7. The CDR3 totals 10 residues, both ends included. The germline V gene has CDR1 WNHNN and CDR2 SYGVQD (reference sequence). The chain's CDR3 is CASSDQKAHL.

The gene calls are TRBV30 and TRBJ1-1, with TRBD1 matching 8 bases. Germline V lookup: CDR1 GTSNPN, CDR2 SVGIG (reference sequence). J was trimmed by 2 bases and V by 8 bases; bases with no gene match: 4. The CDR3 consists of 12 residues. The CDR3 DNA reads as TGTGCCGCAGGGGGCGGTAACACTGAAGCTTTCTTT. Translating gives CAAGGGNTEAFF.

V is TRBV7-9 and J is TRBJ2-2, with 7 bases that match TRBD1. This CDR3 spans 16 amino acids. CDR1 is SEHNR, CDR2 FQNEAQ, per germline (reference sequence). The ends lost 2 bases at V and 0 bases at J; junction bases unmatched: 3. The CDR3 DNA sequence: TGTGCCAGCAGCTTAATGGGACAGACGAACACCGGGGAGCTGTTTTTT. The encoded protein is CASSLMGQTNTGELFF.

The gene calls are TRBV11-2 and TRBJ2-3, with TRBD2 identical over 8 bases. V lost 5 bases, J lost 2 bases, and 9 bases stayed unmatched. This CDR3 comprises 16 residues. From germline, CDR1 is SGHAT and CDR2 FQNNGV. The chain's CDR3 is CASSITSGGITDTQYF. The DNA of the CDR3 is TGTGCCAGCAGCATCACCAGCGGGGGTATCACAGATACGCAGTATTTT.